This T cell receptor beta chain was obtained from a study of blood T cell repertoires in COVID-19 (TCRdb year 2020). About the investigation overall: Samples covering the acute and convalescent phases of COVID-19 were provided by collaborators in the United States, Italy and Spain. The prospective study material was composed of cDNA or gDNA derived from T cells, B-cell-depleted T cells, or PBMCs. Deeply sampled blood TCRbeta repertoires from subjects exposed to, actively infected with, or recovered from COVID-19 were included in the dataset. The repertoires were released in a freely available public database meant as a resource for research on the immune response to SARS-CoV-2. The samples were drawn from two sources: the first 160 participants of the ongoing ImmuneRACE study, and 950 to 1,500 subjects contributed by 6 global collaborators. A de-identified subject ID, COVID-19 status, age in years and sex were almost always included in the sample metadata. Where available, HLA class I and class II types were obtained from metadata supplied by the sample provider rather than from assay-based typing. General study outcomes and caveats: Clinical and demographic metadata were provided uncurated, with the amount varying by source and participant.

The CDR3 measures 14 amino acids from cysteine to phenylalanine. Only the CDR3 part of the read is kept: 42 bases, read in frame from the first base. The germline V gene (reference sequence) supplies CDR1 LNHDA and CDR2 SQIVND. The V end loses 6 bases and the J end loses 6 bases, and a stretch of 14 bases separates them. In the case of this clone: Its antigen remains undetermined. It has no much larger one-base neighbor in the sample; base qualities were not kept.

The immunoSEQ Assay, a bias-controlled multiplex PCR, was used to amplify TCRbeta CDR3 regions from genomic DNA. Turning to the authors' computational methods: Nucleated cell counts per sample were estimated from amplification of reference gene primers within the assay. To quantify the absolute abundance of each unique TCRbeta CDR3 rearrangement, sequence reads were collapsed and filtered. For each sample, productive Simpson clonality was calculated as the square root of Simpson's diversity index across productive rearrangements. TCRdb took over this immuneACCESS table, retaining in-frame rearrangements with V and J assigned. Such tables are incomplete; in checked studies, under half of the missing clones stem from an unresolved V gene, and the remainder is unexplained. Clonal size and the V and J genes are those of that table, whereas D and trimming came from the DNA. The sample has 260,000 or so clones on record, approximately 86% of them singletons. 2% to 3% of the sample is held by the ten biggest clonotypes.

Participants in the prospective study were enrolled through a virtual design, were aged about 18 to 90 years, and lived in 24 United States geographic areas. In the prospective study, cohorts were assigned on the basis of participant-reported clinical history obtained from a screening survey and a study questionnaire. In the prospective study, whole blood, serum and a nasopharyngeal or oropharyngeal swab were collected from each participant by mobile phlebotomists. Additional blood draws and questionnaires over an approximately 2-month period could optionally be provided by prospective study participants. Before DNA extraction, blood samples from the prospective study were shipped at room temperature or frozen.

The source is a woman in her twenties or thirties with acute COVID-19. Sequenced sample: PBMCs or T cells enriched from blood (not recorded which). This chain joins TRBV19 to TRBJ2-2, with TRBD1 perhaps the D gene, on 5 matching bases. The DNA is as follows: TGTGCCAGTAGAAGGGGATCCGTAGCCGGGGAGCTGTTTTTT. Translated, it reads CASRRGSVAGELFF.